This TCR beta chain came from a study of type 1 regulatory T cells. The overall study: T-allo10 is an in vitro-generated, Tr1-enriched CD4 T cell product specific for alloantigen. Whole-study findings and limits: Type 1 regulatory T cells had a more restricted TCR repertoire than non-type 1 regulatory T cells.

TCRdb passed the reads through MiXCR, listing each CDR3 protein once. The data show about 71,000 distinct CDR3 sequences, around 21% seen once. The CDR3 sequence is 17 residues long. Germline V gene data show CDR1 as SGHTA and CDR2 as FQGNSA. The junction had 9 bases not matched to a gene; V was cut back by 3 bases and J by 4 bases. This clonotype was counted a single time. As yet, its antigen is unknown. The sequenced material came from cultured type 1 regulatory T (Tr1) cells, either the whole culture or a sorted fraction (not recorded which). The source of this sequence is a human donor in good health. The rearrangement uses TRBV7-2 and TRBJ2-7; TRBD2 matches at 13 bases. The CDR3 spells CASSFWTSGSRGYEQYF. The CDR3 nucleotides are TGTGCCAGCAGCTTCTGGACTAGCGGGAGCCGAGGGTACGAGCAGTACTTC.